This T cell receptor beta chain was sequenced in a study of graft-versus-host responses after intestinal transplantation. Study summary: Isolated intestinal, liver-intestinal, or multivisceral transplants had been given to the recipients. General study results and limits: Individuals who had graft-donor T cell macrochimerism had allografts that showed high graft-versus-host to host-versus-graft clonal ratios.

Regarding this clone: No antigen is known for it.

Clones were read by immunoSEQ multiplex PCR, and TCRdb kept only the in-frame ones, dropping some. This table has tens of thousands of clones, 70% to 90% appearing once. There are 20 residues in the CDR3. The V segment lost 4 bases and the J segment 5 bases; nucleotides outside the gene matches: 18. The germline gives CDR1 SGHRS, CDR2 YFSETQ. This TCR was sampled from a human donor who received an intestinal transplant. Material: unstimulated CD8+ T cells sorted from spleen or lymph node cells, obtained before intestinal transplant. The chain links TRBV5-1 to TRBJ2-3; TRBD2 matches at 14 bases. The CDR3 here is CASSPASRDRGLAGVDTQYF. CDR3 in DNA: TGCGCCAGCAGCCCCGCGTCCCGGGACAGGGGACTAGCGGGAGTAGATACGCAGTATTTT.